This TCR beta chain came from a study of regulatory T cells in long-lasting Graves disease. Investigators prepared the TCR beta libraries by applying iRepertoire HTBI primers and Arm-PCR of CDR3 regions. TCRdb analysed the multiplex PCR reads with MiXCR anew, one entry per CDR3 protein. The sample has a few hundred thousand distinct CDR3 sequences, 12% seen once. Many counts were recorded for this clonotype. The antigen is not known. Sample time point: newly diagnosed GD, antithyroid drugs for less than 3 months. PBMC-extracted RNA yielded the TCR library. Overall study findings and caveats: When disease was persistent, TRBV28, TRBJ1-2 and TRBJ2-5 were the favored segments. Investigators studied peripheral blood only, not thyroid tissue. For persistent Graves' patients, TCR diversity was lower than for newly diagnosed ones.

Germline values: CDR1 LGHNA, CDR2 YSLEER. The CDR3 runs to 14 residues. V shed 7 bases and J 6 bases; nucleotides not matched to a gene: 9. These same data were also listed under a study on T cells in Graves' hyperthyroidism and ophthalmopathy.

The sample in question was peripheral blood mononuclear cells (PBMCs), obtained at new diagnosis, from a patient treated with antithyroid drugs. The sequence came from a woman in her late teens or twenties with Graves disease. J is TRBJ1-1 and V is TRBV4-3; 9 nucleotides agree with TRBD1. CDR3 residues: CASTPGTGSAEAFF. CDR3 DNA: TGCGCCAGCACTCCCGGGACAGGGTCCGCTGAAGCTTTCTTT.